Presented here are 14 T cell receptor beta chains from one specimen sequenced in a study of glioma-infiltrating T cells after dendritic cell vaccination. The time point: after dendritic cell vaccination, including at tumor progression/relapse. Profiling relied on immunoSEQ multiplex PCR, and the TCRdb table lists in-frame clones only, not all of them. The sample has more than 9,000 clones; roughly four fifths are singletons. Specimen: blood, collected after dendritic cell vaccination. The receptors here all came from a human donor with glioblastoma.

The chain is built from TRBV19 and TRBJ2-5; 9 nucleotides line up with TRBD2. From germline, CDR1 is LNHDA and CDR2 SQIVND (reference sequence). This CDR3 contains 16 residues. Trimming cost V 5 bases and J 5 bases; bases outside gene matches: 12. The CDR3 nucleotides read TGTGCCAGTAGTGGACGGACTAGCGCCTCAAGGGAGACCCAGTACTTC. Translated, it gives CASSGRTSASRETQYF.

The chain couples TRBV2 to TRBJ2-7; D may be TRBD1 (5 bases). The germline V gene encodes CDR1 SNHLY and CDR2 FYNNEI. The V and J ends lost 5 bases and 3 bases respectively, with 8 bases between them. This CDR3 has 12 residues. The chain's CDR3 is CASSSQGYEQYF. The CDR3 nucleotides are TGTGCCAGCAGTTCCCAGGGCTACGAGCAGTACTTC.

The chain couples TRBV9 to TRBJ1-2; 7 bases are shared with TRBD1. The CDR3 contains 14 residues. Trimming took 0 bases from V and 6 from J; bases not matched to a gene: 5. Germline V gene data show CDR1 as SGDLS and CDR2 as YYNGEE. Here the CDR3 DNA reads TGTGCCAGCAGCGTAGTTGGGCAGGGGGATGGCTACACCTTC. Protein product: CASSVVGQGDGYTF.

The chain uses TRBV11-2 and TRBJ2-2, with D perhaps TRBD1 (5 bases). CDR1 and CDR2 from the germline V gene are SGHAT and FQNNGV. The V end lost 7 bases, the J end lost 5 bases, and 14 bases lay between the germline ends. The CDR3 extends over 14 amino acids. CDR3 DNA sequence: TGTGCCAGCACCTTTTGGGGCGAAACCGGGGAGCTGTTTTTT. Its protein product is CASTFWGETGELFF.

This sequence joins TRBV5-1 and TRBJ2-1; TRBD2 agrees at 11 bases. CDR1 and CDR2 (germline): SGHRS, YFSETQ. With 3 bases clipped from V and 0 bases from J, the junction kept 8 bases outside the gene matches. The CDR3 has 18 amino acids. The CDR3 DNA reads TGCGCCAGCAGCTCGAGTTTTAGCGGGAGGGCCTCCTACAATGAGCAGTTCTTC. The encoded protein is CASSSSFSGRASYNEQFF.

In this sample, this clone turned up once. The chain employs TRBV6-5 and TRBJ1-1; D call uncertain. Germline CDR1 is MNHEY and CDR2 is SVGAGI. The V end lost 6 bases, the J end lost 1 base, and 6 bases lay between the germline ends. This CDR3 has 12 amino acids. The CDR3 bases are TGTGCCAGCAGCGTCTCGAACACTGAAGCTTTCTTT. It encodes CASSVSNTEAFF.

The chain carries TRBV9 and TRBJ2-7; TRBD2 matches 12 bases. J was trimmed by 1 base and V by 0 bases; bases with no gene match: 5. The CDR3 extends over 17 amino acids. From germline, CDR1 is SGDLS and CDR2 YYNGEE. The CDR3 region is CASSVGASGRGSYEQYF. CDR3 sequence (DNA): TGTGCCAGCAGCGTAGGGGCTAGCGGGAGGGGATCCTACGAGCAGTACTTC.

V gene TRBV5-1 combines with J gene TRBJ2-3, with TRBD2 matching over 12 bases. Germline V gene sequence: CDR1 SGHRS, CDR2 YFSETQ. CDR3 length equals 18 residues. The trim removed 7 bases at V and 4 bases at J, leaving 16 bases unmatched. CDR3 sequence (DNA): TGCGCCAGCGGAAACCCGGGACTAGCGGGCCCATCGGCAGATACGCAGTATTTT. It translates to CASGNPGLAGPSADTQYF.

This clone came up a few times. The chain carries TRBV4-3 and TRBJ2-7; TRBD2 agrees at 11 bases. V was clipped by 0 bases and J by 1 base; unmatched bases: 2. CDR3 length: 16 residues. Germline lookup yields CDR1 LGHNA and CDR2 YSLEER. The CDR3 reads CASSQEGTSGSYEQYF. Here the CDR3 DNA reads TGCGCCAGCAGCCAAGAGGGGACTAGCGGATCCTACGAGCAGTACTTC.

The V gene is TRBV14, the J gene TRBJ1-1; possibly TRBD1 for D (5 bases). Deletions cut 1 base from V and 0 bases from J, with 12 bases between. This CDR3 is built from 16 residues. The V gene's germline CDR1 is SGHDN and CDR2 FVKESK. The DNA of the CDR3 is TGTGCCAGCAGCCAAGGCGACAGATCCATGAACACTGAAGCTTTCTTT. Protein sequence: CASSQGDRSMNTEAFF.

The chain combines TRBV5-1 with TRBJ2-1; 8 bases map to TRBD2. This CDR3 has 16 amino acids. The germline gives CDR1 SGHRS, CDR2 YFSETQ. Trimming at V came to 2 bases and at J to 6 bases, leaving 10 bases not matched to a gene. Here the CDR3 DNA reads TGCGCCAGCAGCTTCATAGCGGGGCCTAGATTCAATGAGCAGTTCTTC. Protein: CASSFIAGPRFNEQFF.

V is TRBV25-1 and J is TRBJ2-3; 9 bases match TRBD1. Germline lookup yields CDR1 MGHDK and CDR2 SYGVNS. CDR3 size: 17 residues. The trim removed 4 bases at V and 0 bases at J, leaving 8 bases unmatched. In DNA form, the CDR3 reads TGTGCCAGCAGTGCCCGACAGGGGGGGGCTAGCACAGATACGCAGTATTTT. Protein: CASSARQGGASTDTQYF.

The chain uses TRBV4-2 and TRBJ2-5; tentatively, D is TRBD2 (5 bases). The CDR3 has 14 residues. With 3 bases removed from V and 2 bases from J, the gap between germline ends came to 10 bases. The germline V gene has CDR1 LGHNA and CDR2 YNFKEQ. CDR3 in DNA: TGTGCCAGCAGCCAGAGGGCTGCACAAGAGACCCAGTACTTC. Protein product: CASSQRAAQETQYF.

This chain connects TRBV7-8 to TRBJ1-2; 10 bases fit TRBD1. The CDR3 consists of 16 residues. The J segment lost 4 bases and the V segment lost 4 bases, leaving 9 bases of the junction unmatched. CDR1 and CDR2 (germline): SGHVS, FQNEAQ. The CDR3 nucleotides are TGTGCCAGCAGCTCGCCGGGACAGGGGCTGTTCTATGGCTACACCTTC. Its protein product is CASSSPGQGLFYGYTF. Looking up the rest from reference TRBV7-8 and TRBJ1-2 gives the full variable domain: GAGVSQSPRYKVAKRGQDVALRCDPISGHVSLFWYQQALGQGPEFLTYFQNEAQLDKSGLPSDRFFAERPEGSVSTLKIQRTQQEDSAVYLCASSSPGQGLFYGYTFGSGTRLTVV.